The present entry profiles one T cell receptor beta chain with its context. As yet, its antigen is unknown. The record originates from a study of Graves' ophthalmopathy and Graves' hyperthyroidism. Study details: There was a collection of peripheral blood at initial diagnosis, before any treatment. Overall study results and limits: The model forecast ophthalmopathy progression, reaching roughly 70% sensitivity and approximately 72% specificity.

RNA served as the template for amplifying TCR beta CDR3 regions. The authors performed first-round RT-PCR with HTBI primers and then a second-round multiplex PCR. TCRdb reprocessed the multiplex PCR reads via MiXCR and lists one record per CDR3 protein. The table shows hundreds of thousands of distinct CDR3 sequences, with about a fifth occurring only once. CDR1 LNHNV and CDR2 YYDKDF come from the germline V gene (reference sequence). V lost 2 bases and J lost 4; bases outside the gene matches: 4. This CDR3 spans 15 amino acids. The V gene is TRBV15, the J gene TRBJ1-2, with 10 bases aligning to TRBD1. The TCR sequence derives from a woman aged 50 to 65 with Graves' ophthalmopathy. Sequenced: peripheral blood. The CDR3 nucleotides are TGTGCCACCAGCAGACCGGGACAGGGGATCTATGGCTACACCTTC. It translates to CATSRPGQGIYGYTF. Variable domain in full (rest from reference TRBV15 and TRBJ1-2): DAMVIQNPRYQVTQFGKPVTLSCSQTLNHNVMYWYQQKSSQAPKLLFHYYDKDFNNEADTPDNFQSRRPNTSFCFLDIRSPGLGDTAMYLCATSRPGQGIYGYTFGSGTRLTVV.